Here is one T cell receptor beta chain with its context. The antigen remains unidentified. The data originate from a study of blood T cells in healthy people across ages. Whole-study results and caveats: In long-lived donors, naive CD4+ cell counts and diversity exceeded those of aged donors.

It was around 10 milliliters of peripheral blood that were drawn from each donor. V was cut by 0 bases and J by 6 bases, with 11 bases left in between. Germline V gene sequence: CDR1 MNHEY, CDR2 SVGAGI. CDR3 size: 14 residues. Next came a second PCR, run for roughly 6 to 11 cycles, which used a sample-barcoded 5' primer along with a J-beta primer mix. Unique molecular identifiers of 12 random nucleotides labeled each cDNA. Paired-end reads containing CDR3 totaled no fewer than 2.5 million for each sample. TCRdb independently ran MiXCR on the 5' RACE reads; one entry per CDR3 protein. The sample records some 640,000 distinct CDR3 sequences, about 30% being singletons.

This clonotype was sampled from a woman of 80 years or more in good health. The specimen sequenced was blood. The genes are TRBV6-5 and TRBJ1-2, with a tentative D call TRBD1 (6 bases). The CDR3, as DNA: TGTGCCAGCAGTTACTCGGGTACAGGGCATGGCTACACCTTC. Its translation is CASSYSGTGHGYTF.